Detailed here is one T cell receptor (beta chain). As to treatment: roughly 20 received Ad26.COV2.S at low or high dose, single or two shots; 5 received placebo; per-sample allocation not given. Material that was analyzed had been drawn on day 63 after the first vaccine or placebo injection. This entry is derived from a study of Ad26.COV2.S vaccination and SARS-CoV-2 variants. The CDR3 sequence is 14 residues long. Between the trimmed V and J ends, which lost 5 bases and 0 bases, there was a span of 11 bases. Germline V gene lookup returns CDR1 MNHNY and CDR2 SVGAGI (reference sequence). Produced via immunoSEQ multiplex PCR; TCRdb's table is partial and in-frame only. The profile shows roughly 700,000 clones, more than 80% of them singletons.

The sequenced sample was peripheral blood, obtained in a trial of Ad26.COV2.S vaccine versus placebo. The TCR was taken from a person between 18 and 65 years old who received the Ad26.COV2.S COVID-19 vaccine or a placebo. The genes are TRBV6-6 and TRBJ2-7; D unresolved. CDR3 in amino acids: CASSPDSYSYEQYF. CDR3 in DNA: TGTGCCAGCAGTCCTGACTCATACTCCTACGAGCAGTACTTC.